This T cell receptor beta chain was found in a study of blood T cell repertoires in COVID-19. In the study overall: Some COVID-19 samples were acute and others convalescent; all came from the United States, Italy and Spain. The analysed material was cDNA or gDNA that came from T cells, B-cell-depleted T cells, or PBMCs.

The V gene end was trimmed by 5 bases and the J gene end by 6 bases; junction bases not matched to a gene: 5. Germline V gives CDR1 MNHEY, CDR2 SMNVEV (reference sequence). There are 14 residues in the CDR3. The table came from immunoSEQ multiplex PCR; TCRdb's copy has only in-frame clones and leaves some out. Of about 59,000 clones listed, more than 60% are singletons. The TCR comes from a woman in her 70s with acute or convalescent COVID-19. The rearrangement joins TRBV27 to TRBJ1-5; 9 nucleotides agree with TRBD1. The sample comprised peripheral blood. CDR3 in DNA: TGTGCCAGCAGTCGGGACAGGGAATCTCAGCCCCAGCATTTT. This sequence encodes CASSRDRESQPQHF.